This T cell receptor beta chain was obtained from a study of OX40 agonist ivuxolimab in advanced cancers. In the study overall: One patient with hepatocellular carcinoma and two with cutaneous melanoma, three in all, had partial responses.

Sequencing used immunoSEQ multiplex PCR; TCRdb keeps in-frame clones, though not all of them. The data contain roughly 19,000 clones, more than 65% of them singletons. Germline V lookup: CDR1 SGHAT, CDR2 FQNNGV. The CDR3 has 17 amino acids. V shed 3 bases, J shed 0 bases, and the junction held 6 bases outside the gene matches. Overall study findings and caveats: Certain nonresponding patients likewise had low normalized T-cell clonal expansion.

In regard to this clone: Its specificity is not known.

The chain carries TRBV11-2 and TRBJ2-1, with 9 bases that match TRBD2. The receptor was isolated from an adult with an advanced solid tumor such as melanoma, head and neck, liver or kidney cancer. The sample was CD4+ or CD8+ T cells sorted from blood, taken in a trial of the OX40 agonist ivuxolimab. The CDR3 sequence is CASSLHGLASSYNEQFF. The CDR3 region has the DNA TGTGCCAGCAGCTTGCACGGACTAGCGAGCTCCTACAATGAGCAGTTCTTC.